The next 5 T cell receptor beta chains were all read from a single sample in a study of T-cell reconstitution after alpha-beta-depleted transplantation in children. Preparation of the TCRbeta library involved a method that used unique molecular identifiers. TCRdb reprocessed the PCR reads with MiXCR, giving one entry per CDR3 protein. The table records hundreds of thousands of distinct CDR3 sequences, around 18% of them present only once. Specimen: PBMCs from the stem cell graft donor, collected from the stem cell graft. Receptors originate from a human donor who donated a stem cell graft to a child with acute lymphoblastic leukemia.

CDR3: CASSSGLAGGEQFF. The CDR3 coding sequence is TGTGCCAGCAGCTCCGGACTAGCGGGAGGGGAGCAGTTCTTC. This chain uses TRBV7-9 with TRBJ2-1; 15 bases fit TRBD2. CDR3 length: 14 residues. The germline CDR1 and CDR2 sequences are SEHNR and FQNEAQ (reference sequence). The V segment lost 4 bases and the J segment 10 bases; nucleotides outside the gene matches: 2.

This clonotype was observed a handful of times. The chain links TRBV20-1 to TRBJ2-1; the match to TRBD2 covers 9 bases. The CDR3 covers 16 residues. Germline V gives CDR1 DFQATT, CDR2 SNEGSKA (reference sequence). With V trimmed by 3 bases and J by 3 bases, 9 bases remained unmatched. As DNA, the CDR3 is TGCAGTGCTAGTAGGGGCGCGGGAGGGTACTACAATGAGCAGTTCTTC. Translation: CSASRGAGGYYNEQFF.

V is TRBV29-1 and J is TRBJ2-7, with D unresolved. The CDR3 runs to 14 residues. V was trimmed by 4 bases and J by 3 bases, leaving 16 bases between them. Germline lookup yields CDR1 SQVTM and CDR2 ANQGSEA. The CDR3 DNA reads as TGCAGCGTTGGTATTTTCGACATTCTCTACGAGCAGTACTTC. It specifies CSVGIFDILYEQYF.

This clonotype was counted between two and nine times. The chain joins TRBV4-2 to TRBJ2-7, with unresolved D. CDR1 and CDR2 from the germline V gene are LGHNA and YNFKEQ. The CDR3 covers 13 residues. Trimming left V 1 base short and J 3 bases short, with 7 bases between. Here the CDR3 DNA reads TGTGCCAGCAGCCAAGGCCCAGTCTACGAGCAGTACTTC. Amino acid sequence: CASSQGPVYEQYF.

This clonotype was found a few times. V gene TRBV11-2 combines with J gene TRBJ2-7; no clear D. V was trimmed by 6 bases and J by 2 bases, leaving 14 bases between them. The CDR3 covers 14 residues. From germline, CDR1 is SGHAT and CDR2 FQNNGV. Here the CDR3 reads CASRISPNTYEQYF. The CDR3 DNA reads as TGTGCCAGCAGAATTAGCCCAAATACCTACGAGCAGTACTTC.